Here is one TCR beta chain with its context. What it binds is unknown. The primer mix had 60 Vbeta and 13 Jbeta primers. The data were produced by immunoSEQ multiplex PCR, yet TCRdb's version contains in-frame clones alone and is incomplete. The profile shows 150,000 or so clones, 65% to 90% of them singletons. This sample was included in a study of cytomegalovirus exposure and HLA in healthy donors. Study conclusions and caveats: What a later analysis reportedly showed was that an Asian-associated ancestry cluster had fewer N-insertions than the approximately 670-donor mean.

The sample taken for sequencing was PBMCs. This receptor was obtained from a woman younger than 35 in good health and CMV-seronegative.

The CDR3 DNA follows: TGTGCCACCAGCCCTACTGGACAGGCGAACTATGGCTACACCTTC. Encoded protein: CATSPTGQANYGYTF. The V and J genes are TRBV15 and TRBJ1-2; 7 bases match TRBD1. The CDR3 sequence is 15 residues long. Trimming cost V 5 bases and J 2 bases; bases outside gene matches: 8. Germline V lookup: CDR1 LNHNV, CDR2 YYDKDF (reference sequence).